These T cell receptor beta chains were read from a single sample in a study of cytomegalovirus exposure and HLA in healthy donors. The repertoire was sequenced with immunoSEQ multiplex PCR; TCRdb's copy has only in-frame clones and lacks some. The sample lists 90,000 to 110,000 clones; 75% to 85% were seen once. Input material: PBMCs. The receptors were sampled from a man between 18 and 29 years old in good health and CMV-seronegative. Both conserved end residues are part of each CDR3. A D gene is named only where the DNA matches it firmly. Part of the rows lack a size; the others show once, few, many or a class for expanded clones.

J: TRBJ2-3
V: TRBV6-5
size: -
D: TRBD2
CDR3: CASSYASGSTDTQYF
DNA: TGTGCCAGCAGTTACGCTAGCGGGAGCACAGATACGCAGTATTTT

J: TRBJ1-2
V: TRBV6-1
size: -
D: TRBD1
CDR3: CASSEAVTGGYGYTF
DNA: TGTGCCAGCAGTGAAGCAGTGACAGGGGGCTATGGCTACACCTTC

J: TRBJ2-7
V: TRBV5-1
size: few
D: TRBD1
CDR3: CASSSTPGQGIYEQYF
DNA: TGCGCCAGCAGCTCCACGCCGGGACAGGGAATCTACGAGCAGTACTTC

J: TRBJ1-2
V: TRBV5-1
size: -
D: -
CDR3: CASSLGQGTYGYTF
DNA: TGCGCCAGCAGCTTGGGGCAGGGCACCTATGGCTACACCTTC

J: TRBJ2-2
V: TRBV19
size: -
D: -
CDR3: CASSTPLGGRYTGELFF
DNA: TGTGCCAGTAGTACCCCCCTGGGGGGGCGGTACACCGGGGAGCTGTTTTTT

J: TRBJ2-2
V: TRBV27
size: few
D: -
CDR3: CASSSWAPGGELFF
DNA: TGTGCCAGCAGTTCATGGGCCCCTGGCGGGGAGCTGTTTTTT

J: TRBJ2-7
V: TRBV6-1
size: few
D: -
CDR3: CASSEWREQYF
DNA: TGTGCCAGCAGTGAATGGCGGGAGCAGTACTTC

J: TRBJ2-6
V: TRBV15
size: few
D: TRBD1
CDR3: CATSRVRQGTYPSGANVLTF
DNA: TGTGCCACCAGCAGAGTACGACAGGGAACCTACCCTTCTGGGGCCAACGTCCTGACTTTC

J: TRBJ2-7
V: TRBV21-1
size: -
D: -
CDR3: CASSKEGRPSYEQYF
DNA: TGTGCCAGCAGCAAAGAAGGCAGGCCCTCCTACGAGCAGTACTTC

J: TRBJ2-7
V: TRBV6-5
size: -
D: -
CDR3: CASSYSRQASSYEQYF
DNA: TGTGCCAGCAGTTACTCCCGGCAGGCGAGCTCCTACGAGCAGTACTTC

J: TRBJ2-1
V: TRBV30
size: -
D: TRBD2
CDR3: CAWSVLAGGGETQFF
DNA: TGTGCCTGGAGTGTACTAGCGGGGGGGGGAGAGACCCAGTTCTTC

J: TRBJ1-5
V: TRBV6-5
size: -
D: -
CDR3: CASSGTPAHQPQHF
DNA: TGTGCCAGCAGTGGGACTCCGGCTCACCAGCCCCAGCATTTT

J: TRBJ2-7
V: TRBV6-6
size: -
D: -
CDR3: CASSAGRRRSYEQYF
DNA: TGTGCCAGCAGTGCCGGGAGACGGCGCTCCTACGAGCAGTACTTC

J: TRBJ2-7
V: TRBV7-3
size: once
D: -
CDR3: CASSLTGQGQTYEQYF
DNA: TGTGCCAGCAGCTTAACAGGTCAGGGGCAAACCTACGAGCAGTACTTC

J: TRBJ1-1
V: TRBV7-7
size: -
D: -
CDR3: CASSLSPRGDTEAFF
DNA: TGTGCTAGCAGCCTGTCCCCCAGGGGAGACACTGAAGCTTTCTTT

J: TRBJ1-1
V: TRBV6-5
size: -
D: -
CDR3: CASSALRGTEAFF
DNA: TGTGCCAGCAGTGCCTTACGGGGCACTGAAGCTTTCTTT

J: TRBJ2-7
V: TRBV27
size: -
D: -
CDR3: CASSLRGREQYF
DNA: TGTGCCAGCAGTTTAAGGGGCCGCGAGCAGTACTTC

J: TRBJ2-1
V: TRBV6-4
size: -
D: TRBD2
CDR3: CASKVDTSGGFEQFF
DNA: TGTGCCAGCAAGGTAGACACTAGCGGGGGTTTTGAGCAGTTCTTC

J: TRBJ2-1
V: TRBV6-6
size: -
D: TRBD2
CDR3: CASSQGLAWNEQFF
DNA: TGTGCCAGCAGTCAGGGACTAGCGTGGAATGAGCAGTTCTTC

J: TRBJ1-1
V: TRBV10-2
size: -
D: -
CDR3: CASIGSRDTEAFF
DNA: TGCGCCAGCATTGGTAGCAGGGACACTGAAGCTTTCTTT

J: TRBJ2-6
V: TRBV9
size: -
D: TRBD1
CDR3: CASSVDRVPGANVLTF
DNA: TGTGCCAGCAGCGTTGACAGGGTCCCTGGGGCCAACGTCCTGACTTTC

J: TRBJ1-3
V: TRBV7-2
size: -
D: -
CDR3: CASSLTPPYREGNTIYF
DNA: TGTGCCAGCAGCTTAACCCCGCCCTACAGGGAAGGAAACACCATATATTTT

J: TRBJ2-7
V: TRBV7-2
size: -
D: TRBD2
CDR3: CASSWTSGLVDEQYF
DNA: TGTGCCAGCAGCTGGACTAGCGGCCTTGTGGACGAGCAGTACTTC

J: TRBJ1-2
V: TRBV30
size: -
D: TRBD1
CDR3: CAWSPRGQGKSYGYTF
DNA: TGTGCCTGGAGTCCAAGGGGACAGGGGAAGAGCTATGGCTACACCTTC

J: TRBJ2-3
V: TRBV7-9
size: -
D: -
CDR3: CASSLREGLTDTQYF
DNA: TGTGCCAGCAGCTTGAGGGAAGGCCTCACAGATACGCAGTATTTT

J: TRBJ2-7
V: TRBV5-5
size: -
D: TRBD1
CDR3: CASSGPGTGTYEQYF
DNA: TGTGCCAGCAGCGGCCCCGGGACAGGAACCTACGAGCAGTACTTC

J: TRBJ1-1
V: TRBV4-3
size: -
D: TRBD1
CDR3: CASRRQGNTEAFF
DNA: TGCGCCAGCCGCCGACAGGGGAACACTGAAGCTTTCTTT

J: TRBJ2-7
V: TRBV19
size: -
D: TRBD2
CDR3: CASRLAGTYEQYF
DNA: TGTGCCAGTAGACTAGCGGGTACCTACGAGCAGTACTTC

J: TRBJ2-3
V: TRBV7-9
size: -
D: TRBD1
CDR3: CASSSPGQGVKDTQYF
DNA: TGTGCCAGCAGCTCCCCGGGACAGGGGGTTAAAGATACGCAGTATTTT

J: TRBJ2-7
V: TRBV7-6
size: -
D: TRBD2
CDR3: CASSLGSASGKSGEQYF
DNA: TGTGCCAGCAGTTTAGGATCGGCTAGCGGGAAGTCTGGCGAGCAGTACTTC

J: TRBJ2-7
V: TRBV30
size: -
D: -
CDR3: CAWSPQYEQYF
DNA: TGTGCCTGGAGTCCTCAGTACGAGCAGTACTTC

J: TRBJ2-7
V: TRBV7-2
size: -
D: -
CDR3: CASSLTVKTGTHEQYF
DNA: TGTGCCAGCAGCTTAACGGTGAAGACAGGAACCCACGAGCAGTACTTC

J: TRBJ2-5
V: TRBV29-1
size: -
D: TRBD1
CDR3: CSVDGTGRETQYF
DNA: TGCAGCGTTGACGGGACAGGGAGGGAGACCCAGTACTTC

J: TRBJ2-6
V: TRBV7-2
size: -
D: -
CDR3: CASSLSSSGANVLTF
DNA: TGTGCCAGCAGCTTAAGTAGCTCTGGGGCCAACGTCCTGACTTTC

J: TRBJ1-2
V: TRBV21-1
size: -
D: -
CDR3: CASTEDSYGYTF
DNA: TGTGCCAGCACCGAGGACAGTTATGGCTACACCTTC

J: TRBJ2-6
V: TRBV2
size: -
D: -
CDR3: CASIPQGLGANVLTF
DNA: TGTGCCAGCATCCCGCAGGGGCTAGGGGCCAACGTCCTGACTTTC

J: TRBJ2-1
V: TRBV7-3
size: -
D: TRBD2
CDR3: CASSLDLAGAEQFF
DNA: TGTGCCAGCAGCTTAGACCTAGCGGGAGCCGAGCAGTTCTTC

J: TRBJ2-5
V: TRBV7-9
size: once
D: TRBD2
CDR3: CASSLQRDGGETQYF
DNA: TGTGCCAGCAGCTTACAGCGGGATGGTGGAGAGACCCAGTACTTC

J: TRBJ2-1
V: TRBV9
size: -
D: TRBD2
CDR3: CASSAGLGLYNEQFF
DNA: TGTGCCAGCAGCGCCGGACTAGGTCTTTACAATGAGCAGTTCTTC

J: TRBJ2-1
V: TRBV10-2
size: -
D: TRBD1
CDR3: CASSPGTGGKNEQFF
DNA: TGCGCCAGCAGCCCCGGGACAGGGGGCAAAAATGAGCAGTTCTTC

J: TRBJ2-1
V: TRBV11-3
size: -
D: -
CDR3: CASSTLSYNERFF
DNA: TGTGCCAGCTCTACCCTCTCCTACAATGAGCGGTTCTTC

J: TRBJ1-2
V: TRBV29-1
size: -
D: -
CDR3: CSVRDNRDRYGYTF
DNA: TGCAGCGTCCGGGACAACCGAGATCGATATGGCTACACCTTC

J: TRBJ1-5
V: TRBV5-6
size: few
D: TRBD1
CDR3: CASSLGQGDQPQHF
DNA: TGTGCCAGCAGCTTGGGACAGGGGGACCAGCCCCAGCATTTT

J: TRBJ2-7
V: TRBV6-6
size: once
D: -
CDR3: CASTHSYEQYF
DNA: TGTGCCAGCACCCACTCCTACGAGCAGTACTTC

J: TRBJ2-2
V: TRBV9
size: -
D: -
CDR3: CASSVGGQGLRTGELFF
DNA: TGTGCCAGCAGCGTAGGGGGCCAGGGACTCCGCACCGGGGAGCTGTTTTTT

J: TRBJ2-7
V: TRBV4-3
size: -
D: TRBD2
CDR3: CASSQAPSGGSYEQYF
DNA: TGCGCCAGCAGCCAAGCTCCTAGCGGGGGCTCCTACGAGCAGTACTTC

J: TRBJ2-1
V: TRBV28
size: -
D: TRBD1
CDR3: CASRGQGINEQFF
DNA: TGTGCCTCCAGGGGACAGGGGATCAATGAGCAGTTCTTC

J: TRBJ2-1
V: TRBV11-2
size: -
D: TRBD2
CDR3: CASRSHPAAGSYEQFF
DNA: TGTGCCAGCAGATCCCACCCAGCAGCGGGGTCATATGAGCAGTTCTTC

J: TRBJ2-6
V: TRBV19
size: -
D: TRBD1
CDR3: CASSRDRAGANVLTF
DNA: TGTGCCAGTAGCCGGGACAGGGCTGGGGCCAACGTCCTGACTTTC

J: TRBJ1-5
V: TRBV30
size: -
D: -
CDR3: CAWSPGGAGQPQHF
DNA: TGTGCCTGGAGTCCTGGAGGGGCGGGACAGCCCCAGCATTTT

J: TRBJ2-2
V: TRBV7-7
size: -
D: TRBD2
CDR3: CASSRTSNGELFF
DNA: TGTGCTAGCAGTCGGACTAGCAACGGGGAGCTGTTTTTT